This T cell receptor (beta chain) is from a study of blood T cell repertoires in COVID-19. The wider study: Some COVID-19 samples were acute and others convalescent; all came from the United States, Italy and Spain. The analysed material was cDNA or gDNA that came from T cells, B-cell-depleted T cells, or PBMCs.

Authors' processing steps: Cell counts per sample came from amplifying reference gene primers. The repertoire was sequenced with immunoSEQ multiplex PCR; TCRdb's copy has only in-frame clones and lacks some. The D gene and trimming were derived from the DNA, and the V and J assignments and clone size from that table. The repertoire holds about 200,000 clones, with about 91% as singletons. The sequenced sample consisted of peripheral blood. The source of this sequence is a middle-aged woman with acute or convalescent COVID-19.

The CDR3 nucleotides are TGTGCCAGCAGTGCACAGGCGGGGGTTAATGAAAAACTGTTTTTT. Amino acid sequence: CASSAQAGVNEKLFF. This chain links TRBV2 with TRBJ1-4; the D gene is possibly TRBD1 (5 bases). V was shortened by 4 bases and J by 4 bases, with 13 bases between the two germline ends. The V gene's germline CDR1 is SNHLY and CDR2 FYNNEI. This CDR3 comprises 15 residues. Full variable domain (remainder filled in from reference TRBV2 and TRBJ1-4): EPEVTQTPSHQVTQMGQEVILRCVPISNHLYFYWYRQILGQKVEFLVSFYNNEISEKSEIFDDQFSVERPDGSNFTLKIRSTKLEDSAMYFCASSAQAGVNEKLFFGSGTQLSVL.